This T cell receptor beta chain was observed in a study of human T cells and chemical hapten exposure. About the research overall: Sensitization applied 2% DPC to roughly 2 cm by roughly 2 cm of upper inner arm skin. The upper back received 0.01% DPC by patch testing, with results read at 6 days.

Findings and limits, study-wide: Patch test score was positively correlated with the counts of TCRs that had expanded at PT1.

The germline V gene has CDR1 SGHAT and CDR2 FQNNGV. The CDR3 extends over 12 amino acids. Regarding this clonotype: Its antigen is unknown. The junction departs from germline at one end; a sequencing error may be responsible.

It was the library that attached unique molecular identifiers to individual cDNA molecules. TCRdb reanalysed the RACE reads using MiXCR and keeps one entry per CDR3 protein. The sample has 140,000 or so distinct CDR3 sequences, about 11% seen once. The sample's time point: patch test 2, 6 weeks after DPC sensitization. This sample's treatment: therapeutic diphenylcyclopropenone sensitization with weekly scalp DPC. The V gene is TRBV11-2, the J gene TRBJ2-7; 9 positions match TRBD1. Sequencing was performed on whole blood, taken in connection with sensitization to the hapten diphenylcyclopropenone (DPC). This sequence was found in a woman aged 50 to 60 with alopecia areata. Some clones in this sample may be carry-over from other donors' samples. CDR3 sequence reads: CASSDRDRADFF. The DNA for the CDR3 is TGTGCCAGCAGCGACCGGGACAGGGCCGACTTCTTC.